These 8 T cell receptor beta chains share one sample of origin, sequenced in a study of T cells expressing NK-cell markers. TCRdb re-called the 5' RACE reads; every CDR3 protein appears as one record, without DNA. Its clone listing holds 400,000 to 550,000 distinct CDR3 sequences. Sequencing input: blood T cells: a sorted CD56 or NKG2C T cell subset, CD4+ or CD8+ T cells, or bulk PBMC T cells (not recorded which). All receptors derive from a woman between 18 and 70 years old in good health.

J is TRBJ2-7 and V is TRBV12-3 or TRBV12-4; TCRdb proposes TRBD1, but this gene call is untestable without DNA. The CDR3 has 15 amino acids. The CDR3 reads CASSFGDESSYEQYF.

This chain links TRBV6-2 or TRBV6-3 with TRBJ2-5; TCRdb outputs TRBD1, but without DNA this stays unchecked. Per the germline V gene, CDR1 is MNHEY and CDR2 is SVGEGT. This CDR3 has 15 residues. CDR3: CASSYRTGGLETQYF.

The chain couples TRBV20-1 to TRBJ1-1; there is no DNA to check the TCRdb D call of TRBD1. CDR3 size: 16 residues. The V gene's germline CDR1 is DFQATT and CDR2 SNEGSKA (reference sequence). CDR3 sequence: CSARSDSLGGNTEAFF.

The chain joins TRBV6-2 or TRBV6-3 to TRBJ2-5; TCRdb lists TRBD1, though no DNA is available to test this call. The CDR3 covers 11 residues. Germline V gives CDR1 MNHEY, CDR2 SVGEGT. This CDR3 reads CASRGEETQYF.

The gene calls are TRBV5-6 and TRBJ1-1; TCRdb picks TRBD1, but there is no DNA to check that call. CDR1 SGHDT and CDR2 YYEEEE come from the germline V gene. The CDR3 sequence is 15 residues long. This CDR3 reads CASSFLGRERTEAFF.

The chain carries TRBV20-1 and TRBJ1-2; absent DNA, TCRdb's TRBD1 call cannot be checked. This CDR3 is built from 13 residues. Germline V lookup: CDR1 DFQATT, CDR2 SNEGSKA (reference sequence). The CDR3 protein is CSAGQGPNYGYTF.

The chain is built from TRBV5-1 and TRBJ2-5. Germline lookup yields CDR1 SGHRS and CDR2 YFSETQ. The CDR3 sequence is 12 residues long. The CDR3 loop is CASSADGETQYF. Combining the CDR3 with reference TRBV5-1 and TRBJ2-5 gives the whole variable domain KAGVTQTPRYLIKTRGQQVTLSCSPISGHRSVSWYQQTPGQGLQFLFEYFSETQRNKGNFPGRFSGRQFSNSRSEMNVSTLELGDSALYLCASSADGETQYFGPGTRLLVL.

This chain connects TRBV11-2 to TRBJ1-5. CDR1 and CDR2 from the germline V gene are SGHAT and FQNNGV. CDR3 size: 19 residues. CDR3 region: CASSLYVGARAGGNQPQHF. Using reference TRBV11-2 and TRBJ1-5 for the parts outside the CDR3, the full variable domain is EAGVAQSPRYKIIEKRQSVAFWCNPISGHATLYWYQQILGQGPKLLIQFQNNGVVDDSQLPKDRFSAERLKGVDSTLKIQPAKLEDSAVYLCASSLYVGARAGGNQPQHFGDGTRLSIL.